This T cell receptor beta chain was profiled in a study of cytomegalovirus exposure and HLA in healthy donors. The CDR3 covers 13 residues. Trimming at V came to 4 bases and at J to 8 bases, leaving 5 bases not matched to a gene. CDR1 and CDR2 from the germline V gene are MNHNS and SASEGT. Donors in the study were healthy people who gave bone marrow. PCR employed 60 Vbeta and 13 Jbeta primers. The table came from immunoSEQ multiplex PCR; TCRdb's copy has only in-frame clones and leaves some out. The sample includes about 160,000 clones, about 85% of them seen just once. This clone was picked up one time.

This TCR came from a boy aged 2 to 10 in good health and CMV-seronegative. The gene calls are TRBV6-1 and TRBJ1-2; the match to TRBD1 covers 9 bases. Input material: PBMCs. CDR3 region: CASSVTGGAGYTF. In DNA, the CDR3 is TGTGCCAGCAGTGTTACAGGGGGCGCAGGCTACACCTTC.